One sample yielded the 26 T cell receptor beta chains listed below, sequenced in a study of response to subunit inactivated influenza vaccine. One entry per CDR3 protein results from TCRdb running MiXCR on the RT-PCR reads. The data contain under 550,000 distinct CDR3 sequences, around 7.9% of them singletons. The sample consisted of PBMCs from blood, taken less than 30 months after vaccination. These receptors came from a man between 50 and 69 years old who received an inactivated influenza vaccine.

This clonotype has more than one count but fewer than ten. This chain connects TRBV10-3 to TRBJ2-7; 7 positions match TRBD1. With 2 bases clipped from V and 5 bases from J, the junction kept 3 bases outside the gene matches. The CDR3 is 13 residues long. Germline V gene data show CDR1 as ENHRY and CDR2 as SYGVKD. The CDR3 spells CAISELQGNEQYF. CDR3 nucleotides: TGTGCCATCAGTGAGCTACAGGGGAACGAGCAGTACTTC.

This clonotype came up many times. The chain couples TRBV12-3 or TRBV12-4 to TRBJ2-1, with no clear D. This CDR3 spans 16 amino acids. V lost 5 bases, J lost 0 bases, and 14 bases lay in between. CDR3 residues: CASSAVWYSSYNEQFF. The CDR3 DNA is TGTGCCAGCAGTGCCGTCTGGTATAGCTCCTACAATGAGCAGTTCTTC.

The rearrangement uses TRBV29-1 and TRBJ2-5, with TRBD1 matching 11 bases. CDR3 length: 14 amino acids. J lost 5 bases, V lost 8 bases, and 10 bases had no gene match. Germline lookup yields CDR1 SQVTM and CDR2 ANQGSEA. The CDR3 reads CSFRRTGGPETQYF. CDR3 sequence (DNA): TGCAGCTTCAGACGGACAGGGGGCCCGGAGACCCAGTACTTC. Full variable domain (remainder filled in from reference TRBV29-1 and TRBJ2-5): SAVISQKPSRDICQRGTSLTIQCQVDSQVTMMFWYRQQPGQSLTLIATANQGSEATYESGFVIDKFPISRPNLTFSTLTVSNMSPEDSSIYLCSFRRTGGPETQYFGPGTRLLVL.

This clonotype has just a few counts. The rearrangement links TRBV5-5 to TRBJ1-3; D uncertain. Germline V CDR1 and CDR2: SGHKS, YYEKEE (reference sequence). The CDR3 runs 17 residues. The V and J ends lost 0 bases and 0 bases respectively, with 13 bases between them. In DNA form, the CDR3 reads TGTGCCAGCAGCTTGGAGGCAGGTATGGCCTCTGGAAACACCATATATTTT. It specifies CASSLEAGMASGNTIYF.

This clonotype was seen at least ten times. The CDR3 region has the DNA TGTGCCAGCAGCCTAGGGAGGTATAGCAATCAGCCCCAGCATTTT. Translating it yields CASSLGRYSNQPQHF. This chain joins TRBV3-1 and TRBJ1-5; D is unclear. Trimming took off 4 bases at V and 0 bases at J, with 10 bases between the two ends. The CDR3 runs 15 residues. CDR1 and CDR2 (germline): LGHDT, YNNKEL (reference sequence). The full variable domain, in which reference TRBV3-1 and TRBJ1-5 provide the parts outside the CDR3, is DTAVSQTPKYLVTQMGNDKSIKCEQNLGHDTMYWYKQDSKKFLKIMFSYNNKELIINETVPNRFSPKSPDKAHLNLHINSLELGDSAVYFCASSLGRYSNQPQHFGDGTRLSIL.

This clonotype came up a few times. The CDR3 sequence: CSASSWVGRETQYF. The CDR3, as DNA: TGCAGTGCCTCCTCCTGGGTCGGCCGAGAGACCCAGTACTTC. This chain joins TRBV20-1 and TRBJ2-5; D not resolved. The CDR3 covers 14 residues. Trimming stripped 6 bases from V and 4 bases from J, with 18 bases between. Per germline, CDR1 DFQATT and CDR2 SNEGSKA (reference sequence).

In the case of this clonotype: Just one base apart from a much larger clone, this may be a read error. J is TRBJ2-7 and V is TRBV7-9, with 10 bases aligning to TRBD1. Germline values: CDR1 SEHNR, CDR2 FQNEAQ (reference sequence). This CDR3 is built from 16 residues. V was clipped by 4 bases and J by 2 bases; unmatched bases: 8. The CDR3 is CASSSAPGQGTYEQYF. CDR3 DNA sequence: TGTGCCAGCAGCTCCGCACCGGGACAGGGGACCTACGAGCAGTACTTC.

The chain joins TRBV5-6 to TRBJ2-1; 10 bases are a match to TRBD2. The V segment lost 2 bases and the J segment 13 bases; nucleotides outside the gene matches: 3. The CDR3 extends over 12 amino acids. Germline-derived CDR1 and CDR2 are SGHDT and YYEEEE. The CDR3 here is CASSFSSGGQFF. In nucleotides, the CDR3 is TGTGCCAGCAGCTTTTCTAGCGGGGGCCAGTTCTTC.

The chain employs TRBV20-1 and TRBJ2-4; D might be TRBD1 (5 bases). CDR1 and CDR2 (germline): DFQATT, SNEGSKA (reference sequence). V was pared by 1 base and J by 1 base, with 11 bases between. The CDR3 is 15 residues long. This CDR3 is CSARVSGLAKNIQYF. CDR3 DNA sequence: TGCAGTGCTAGAGTGTCAGGGCTCGCCAAAAACATTCAGTACTTC.

The chain uses TRBV9 and TRBJ2-7, with TRBD1 matching 9 bases. V lost 4 bases to trimming and J lost 0 bases; unmatched junction nucleotides: 5. The CDR3 is 15 residues long. CDR1 and CDR2 (germline): SGDLS, YYNGEE. This CDR3 reads CASSREQGASYEQYF. As DNA, the CDR3 is TGTGCCAGCAGCCGCGAACAGGGGGCCTCCTACGAGCAGTACTTC.

The sample holds a few counts of this clonotype. The genes are TRBV20-1 and TRBJ2-7; 9 positions match TRBD1. Germline assignment: CDR1 DFQATT and CDR2 SNEGSKA (reference sequence). The CDR3 runs to 15 residues. The J segment lost 1 base and the V segment lost 5 bases, leaving 9 bases of the junction unmatched. This CDR3 is CSAPPSGTGSYEQYF. As DNA, the CDR3 is TGCAGTGCTCCCCCTTCCGGGACAGGGTCCTACGAGCAGTACTTC.

This clonotype was counted many times. The rearrangement links TRBV28 to TRBJ2-7; 8 bases align to TRBD1. V lost 7 bases, J lost 5 bases, and 10 bases stayed unmatched. The CDR3 runs 14 residues. Per the germline V gene, CDR1 is MDHEN and CDR2 is SYDVKM. The CDR3 region is CASISDRVRNEQYF. The DNA for the CDR3 is TGTGCCAGCATCTCGGACAGGGTTCGGAACGAGCAGTACTTC.

V and J are TRBV5-1 and TRBJ1-3; D unresolved. Trimming took 7 bases from V and 0 from J, leaving 20 bases between them. There are 17 residues in the CDR3. The germline V gene has CDR1 SGHRS and CDR2 YFSETQ. The CDR3 sequence is CASSAEAGTISGNTIYF. CDR3 nucleotides: TGCGCCAGCTCCGCCGAGGCGGGCACCATCTCTGGAAACACCATATATTTT.

This sequence joins TRBV6-2 or TRBV6-3 and TRBJ2-7, with unresolved D. V was pared by 5 bases and J by 7 bases, with 9 bases between. CDR3 length: 11 residues. Germline V gives CDR1 MNHEY, CDR2 SVGEGT. In nucleotides, the CDR3 is TGTGCCAGCAGTCTTCCATGGGAGCAGTACTTC. Translating gives CASSLPWEQYF.

The table lists this clonotype with many counts. This rearrangement joins TRBV18 to TRBJ2-7, with 10 bases matching TRBD1. Germline assignment: CDR1 KGHSH and CDR2 LQKENI. V trimming: 2 bases; J trimming: 7 bases; junction bases outside the gene matches: 11. The CDR3 is 16 residues long. CDR3 nucleotide sequence: TGTGCCAGCTCACCAAACATGGGACAGGGGCCCCGGGAGCAGTACTTC. Its translation: CASSPNMGQGPREQYF.

At least ten counts were recorded for this clonotype. The rearrangement joins TRBV29-1 to TRBJ2-7; 9 bases match TRBD1. The CDR3 totals 12 residues. Germline loops: CDR1 SQVTM, CDR2 ANQGSEA. CDR3 sequence reads: CSIGTGPYEQYF. CDR3 nucleotide sequence: TGCAGTATTGGGACAGGGCCGTACGAGCAGTACTTC.

This clonotype was observed a handful of times. V is TRBV5-1 and J is TRBJ2-1; the D is unclear. Germline V gene data show CDR1 as SGHRS and CDR2 as YFSETQ. The length of the CDR3 is 13 residues. The ends were cut back, 0 bases at V and 8 bases at J, with 9 bases in the middle. DNA of the CDR3: TGCGCCAGCAGCTTGGCTTTCTCAGATGAGCAGTTCTTC. Its translation is CASSLAFSDEQFF.

The rearrangement links TRBV5-1 to TRBJ2-6, with a weak D call TRBD1 (6 bases). CDR3 length equals 17 residues. Trimming removed 2 bases at V and 1 base at J, with 13 bases between. Germline-derived CDR1 and CDR2 are SGHRS and YFSETQ. The CDR3 protein is CASSFRGFPSGANVLTF. The CDR3 DNA reads as TGCGCCAGCAGCTTTAGGGGGTTTCCTTCTGGGGCCAACGTCCTGACTTTC.

This clonotype was found many times. CDR3 sequence: CSGRQGFANEQFF. The CDR3 DNA reads as TGCAGTGGAAGACAGGGGTTCGCCAATGAGCAGTTCTTC. The chain links TRBV29-1 to TRBJ2-1; 8 positions agree with TRBD1. There are 13 residues in the CDR3. Per the germline V gene, CDR1 is SQVTM and CDR2 is ANQGSEA.

This clonotype turned up a few times. The chain links TRBV7-2 to TRBJ2-4; D perhaps matches TRBD2 (6 bases). The V and J ends lost 5 bases and 8 bases respectively, with 13 bases between them. Germline loops: CDR1 SGHTA, CDR2 FQGNSA. CDR3 length equals 13 residues. CDR3 residues: CASSRRDVYIQYF. Here the CDR3 DNA reads TGTGCCAGCAGCCGGAGGGACGTTTACATTCAGTACTTC.

The chain links TRBV5-6 to TRBJ2-1; 10 bases align to TRBD2. Trimming removed 4 bases from V and 1 base from J; junction bases left unmatched: 8. CDR1 and CDR2 (germline): SGHDT, YYEEEE. This CDR3 comprises 17 residues. The CDR3 nucleotides read TGTGCCAGCAGCGCTACCCGGACTAGCGGTTCCTACAATGAGCAGTTCTTC. Its protein is CASSATRTSGSYNEQFF. Full variable domain (remainder filled in from reference TRBV5-6 and TRBJ2-1): DAGVTQSPTHLIKTRGQQVTLRCSPKSGHDTVSWYQQALGQGPQFIFQYYEEEERQRGNFPDRFSGHQFPNYSSELNVNALLLGDSALYLCASSATRTSGSYNEQFFGPGTRLTVL.

As DNA, the CDR3 is TGCAGTGCTCCAACAGACAGGGACAATTCACCCCTCCACTTT. This encodes CSAPTDRDNSPLHF. The V gene is TRBV20-1, the J gene TRBJ1-6, with TRBD1 matching 7 bases. Germline V gene lookup returns CDR1 DFQATT and CDR2 SNEGSKA (reference sequence). The J segment lost 7 bases and the V segment lost 5 bases, leaving 8 bases of the junction unmatched. This CDR3 is built from 14 residues.

This chain joins TRBV28 and TRBJ2-4; 8 bases align to TRBD2. This CDR3 comprises 19 residues. Trimming took 5 bases from V and 0 from J; bases not matched to a gene: 15. CDR1 and CDR2 (germline): MDHEN, SYDVKM. In DNA form, the CDR3 reads TGTGCCAGCAGTCCACTCGGGACTAGGGGACCAATAGCCAAAAACATTCAGTACTTC. It encodes CASSPLGTRGPIAKNIQYF. The variable domain in full, with the rest retrieved from reference TRBV28 and TRBJ2-4, is DVKVTQSSRYLVKRTGEKVFLECVQDMDHENMFWYRQDPGLGLRLIYFSYDVKMKEKGDIPEGYSVSREKKERFSLILESASTNQTSMYLCASSPLGTRGPIAKNIQYFGAGTRLSVL.

A remark on this clonotype: Given a much more abundant clone one base away, this may be a read error. The CDR3 DNA follows: TGCAGTGCTAGAGGCCTAATCCAAGAGACCCAGTACTTC. It specifies CSARGLIQETQYF. This rearrangement joins TRBV20-1 to TRBJ2-5; D not certain. This CDR3 is built from 13 residues. The V end lost 1 base, the J end lost 1 base, and 7 bases lay between the germline ends. Per the germline V gene, CDR1 is DFQATT and CDR2 is SNEGSKA (reference sequence).

This clonotype came up a few times. The genes are TRBV7-2 and TRBJ2-7, with TRBD1 as a possible D gene (5 bases). Trimming took off 1 base at V and 3 bases at J, with 13 bases between the two ends. In germline, CDR1 is SGHTA, CDR2 FQGNSA. The CDR3 spans 15 residues. CDR3 sequence: CASSLGARVGYEQYF. The CDR3 bases are TGTGCCAGCAGCTTAGGGGCCAGGGTGGGCTACGAGCAGTACTTC.

This clonotype appeared a few times. This chain joins TRBV18 and TRBJ1-4, with D possibly being TRBD1 (5 bases). Germline V gives CDR1 KGHSH, CDR2 LQKENI. The CDR3 is made up of 16 amino acids. V dropped 2 bases and J dropped 3 bases, with 13 bases sitting between them. CDR3 nucleotides: TGTGCCAGCTCACCATCGGCGAGGGGCCCTAATGAAAAACTGTTTTTT. Protein sequence: CASSPSARGPNEKLFF. The whole variable domain, filled in from reference TRBV18 and TRBJ1-4, reads NAGVMQNPRHLVRRRGQEARLRCSPMKGHSHVYWYRQLPEEGLKFMVYLQKENIIDESGMPKERFSAEFPKEGPSILRIQQVVRGDSAAYFCASSPSARGPNEKLFFGSGTQLSVL.